This entry features one T cell receptor beta chain sequence. This specimen belongs to a study of cytomegalovirus exposure and HLA in healthy donors. With 60 Vbeta and 13 Jbeta primers, the PCR was carried out. TCRdb keeps only in-frame clones here, not all; method: immunoSEQ multiplex PCR. The sample includes roughly 200,000 clones, more than 75% seen only once; the top ten take 2.5% to 3%. Donors counted as nominally healthy when sampled, yet unrecorded immune exposures were likely. The sequenced material came from PBMCs. The receptor was derived from a woman between 40 and 50 years old in good health and CMV-seronegative.

The CDR3: CSARLTGNTEAFF. The CDR3 DNA reads TGCAGCGCTCGCTTGACAGGGAACACTGAAGCTTTCTTT. The J gene is TRBJ1-1, the V gene TRBV29-1, with D maybe TRBD1 (6 bases). This CDR3 is 13 amino acids long. Germline lookup yields CDR1 SQVTM and CDR2 ANQGSEA. V was shortened by 7 bases and J by 1 base, with 13 bases between the two germline ends.